This TCR beta chain was obtained from a study of T cell repertoires and HLA-DP antigens. Study conclusions and caveats: Against one allele, clones undetected before culture averaged approximately 35%; against the other, under 65%.

Germline CDR1 MDHEN, CDR2 SYDVKM. Unmatched junction bases numbered 8, after V lost 6 bases and J lost 3 bases. CDR3 length equals 14 residues. For pre-culture CD4+ samples, the target was approximately 190,000 T cell genomes. Clones were read by immunoSEQ multiplex PCR, and TCRdb kept only the in-frame ones, dropping some. The sample records some 110,000 clones, 80% to 95% being singletons. CD4+ T cells, purified by negative selection, averaged roughly 98% purity. Untouched CD4+ T cells were bead-isolated at approximately 98% purity. With respect to this clone: Its antigen is unidentified.

Material: CD4+ T cells from PBMCs. The origin of this receptor is a woman in her late teens or twenties in good health and CMV-seronegative. The V gene is TRBV28, the J gene TRBJ2-7; 7 bases match TRBD1. For the CDR3, the DNA is TGTGCCAGCAGGGTTAGGGGGCGAGGCTACGAGCAGTACTTC. It codes for CASRVRGRGYEQYF.